The clone carrying this T cell receptor beta chain was counted a few times. As for the donors, each was a healthy bone marrow donor. The primer mix had 60 Vbeta and 13 Jbeta primers. This table comes from immunoSEQ multiplex PCR, and its TCRdb copy is limited to in-frame clones, with some not included. The repertoire has about 69,000 clones, about 74% of them found once; the top ten carry around 10%. These data are taken from a study of cytomegalovirus exposure and HLA in healthy donors. Looked up from germline, CDR1 is KGHSH and CDR2 is LQKENI. V was pared by 6 bases and J by 3 bases, with 14 bases between. The CDR3 is made up of 14 amino acids.

The rearrangement joins TRBV18 to TRBJ1-1, with D unclear. The sample consisted of PBMCs. The sequence derives from a woman between 55 and 75 years old in good health and CMV-seropositive. The CDR3 sequence is CASSPWEGYTEAFF. DNA for the CDR3: TGTGCCAGCTCGCCATGGGAGGGCTACACTGAAGCTTTCTTT.